This T cell receptor beta chain was documented in a study of T cells in Graves' hyperthyroidism and ophthalmopathy. Overall study findings and caveats: With a median lead of approximately 6 months before onset, the model predicted ophthalmopathy.

With respect to this clonotype: Its cognate antigen is unknown. A much larger clone lies a single base off, so this may be a read error.

There were TCR beta CDR3 regions amplified from RNA transcripts. An initial round of RT-PCR targeting the TCR CDR3 relied on the HTBI primer set. MiXCR, run by TCRdb on the multiplex PCR reads, gives a single entry per CDR3 protein. In the table there are almost 600,000 distinct CDR3 sequences, approximately 15% of which are singletons. This CDR3 contains 12 residues. Germline V CDR1 and CDR2: SQVTM, ANQGSEA. Thyroid ultrasound, orbital computed tomography, clinical symptoms, and serum thyroxine and TRAb underpinned diagnoses. Blood was sampled at initial diagnosis of hyperthyroidism, prior to onset of any ophthalmopathy symptoms.

Sequencing was done on a sample of blood. The chain combines TRBV29-1 with TRBJ2-3; unclear D gene. This TCR came from a woman aged 25 to 45 with Graves' hyperthyroidism that later progressed to Graves' ophthalmopathy. CDR3 region: CSVEPNTDTQCF. DNA for the CDR3: TGCAGCGTTGAGCCTAACACAGATACGCAGTGTTTT.